These 21 T cell receptor beta chains were sequenced from one sample in a study of regulatory T cells in long-lasting Graves disease (dated by TCRdb to the early 2020s). Receptors were amplified or captured by multiplex PCR. Reads for this sample came from an Illumina HiSeq 4000. CDR3 regions were amplified by Arm-PCR with iRepertoire HTBI primers to construct TCR beta libraries. TCRdb took the public reads, trimmed them with fastp at Q25, ran MiXCR for clone calling and kept in-frame beta chains. When rows share a CDR3 protein, they turn into one entry using the most common DNA and genes. Present in this sample are 350,000 to 450,000 distinct CDR3 sequences, more than 13% of which were seen just once. The ten largest clonotypes hold about a sixth of the sample. This specimen's time point label, interpreted: newly diagnosed GD, antithyroid drugs for less than 3 months. RNA was extracted from PBMCs in TRIzol for both TCR sequencing and RNA sequencing.

The sample was also linked to a second study, of T cells in Graves' hyperthyroidism and ophthalmopathy.

The sample was peripheral blood mononuclear cells (PBMCs), taken at new diagnosis, from a patient treated with antithyroid drugs. These receptors were obtained from a woman in her 30s with Graves disease. Donor details come from another sample of the same person, matched by shared clones.

This clonotype was counted many times. This chain uses TRBV7-2 with TRBJ2-5; 7 bases map to TRBD2. Germline V gene lookup returns CDR1 SGHTA and CDR2 FQGNSA. V lost 0 bases, J lost 5 bases, and 3 bases stayed unmatched. The CDR3 consists of 14 residues. The CDR3: CASSLARGKETQYF. CDR3 coding DNA: TGTGCCAGCAGCTTAGCGCGGGGGAAGGAGACCCAGTACTTC.

This clonotype has ten or more counts. The chain uses TRBV5-1 and TRBJ2-7; D possibly corresponds to TRBD1 (7 bases). The CDR3 covers 15 residues. In germline, CDR1 is SGHRS, CDR2 YFSETQ. V was shortened by 3 bases and J by 4 bases, with 17 bases between the two germline ends. This CDR3 reads CASSSGQVGGYEQYF. Written as DNA, the CDR3 is TGCGCCAGCAGCTCCGGACAGGTCGGAGGGTACGAGCAGTACTTC.

The table lists this clonotype with many counts. V and J are TRBV27 and TRBJ2-3; unclear D gene. Trimming left V 7 bases short and J 2 bases short, with 16 bases between. Germline CDR1 reads MNHEY; CDR2 reads SMNVEV (reference sequence). The CDR3 is made up of 15 amino acids. In DNA, the CDR3 is TGTGCCAGCACACGATCACCATGGAACACAGATACGCAGTATTTT. This codes for CASTRSPWNTDTQYF.

This rearrangement joins TRBV24-1 to TRBJ2-5; TRBD1 is a possible D gene (6 bases). This CDR3 region has 15 residues. Trimming pared 6 bases from V and 3 bases from J, leaving 16 bases between. Per the germline V gene, CDR1 is KGHDR and CDR2 is SFDVKD. CDR3 region: CATSPGDFSKETQYF. In DNA form, the CDR3 reads TGTGCCACCAGTCCAGGGGATTTTAGTAAAGAGACCCAGTACTTC.

The table lists this clonotype with many counts. The V gene is TRBV29-1, the J gene TRBJ1-2; 10 bases fit TRBD1. Germline V lookup: CDR1 SQVTM, CDR2 ANQGSEA. The CDR3 is made up of 13 amino acids. J gave up 3 bases and V 3 bases, and 1 base lay outside the gene matches. The CDR3 region is CSVEGTGDYGYTF. The CDR3 DNA sequence: TGCAGCGTTGAGGGGACAGGGGACTATGGCTACACCTTC. Drawing the rest from reference TRBV29-1 and TRBJ1-2, the complete variable domain is SAVISQKPSRDICQRGTSLTIQCQVDSQVTMMFWYRQQPGQSLTLIATANQGSEATYESGFVIDKFPISRPNLTFSTLTVSNMSPEDSSIYLCSVEGTGDYGYTFGSGTRLTVV.

This clonotype was counted at least ten times. The chain recombines TRBV12-3 or TRBV12-4 with TRBJ1-2; D is perhaps TRBD1 (5 bases). This CDR3 region has 15 residues. V gave up 5 bases and J gave up 4 bases, with 17 bases separating them. CDR3 residues: CASSPRVGSIYGYTF. The CDR3 DNA follows: TGTGCCAGCAGTCCCAGGGTCGGCTCGATCTATGGCTACACCTTC.

This clonotype was seen many times. The chain couples TRBV20-1 to TRBJ2-3; a possible D gene is TRBD2 (5 bases). The V end lost 5 bases, the J end lost 0 bases, and 15 bases lay between the germline ends. This CDR3 has 15 amino acids. Germline V gene lookup returns CDR1 DFQATT and CDR2 SNEGSKA (reference sequence). CDR3 in amino acids: CSARSHSVSTDTQYF. The DNA for the CDR3 is TGCAGTGCTCGGTCCCATAGCGTGAGCACAGATACGCAGTATTTT.

This clonotype occurred many times. The J gene is TRBJ2-3, the V gene TRBV7-9; either TRBD1 or TRBD2 may supply D (5 bases each). Germline CDR1 SEHNR, CDR2 FQNEAQ (reference sequence). This CDR3 is 15 amino acids long. V was pared by 5 bases and J by 0 bases, with 12 bases between. The CDR3 reads CASSPGTRSTDTQYF. As DNA, the CDR3 is TGTGCCAGCAGCCCCGGGACGAGGAGCACAGATACGCAGTATTTT.

To note about this clonotype: A much larger clone differs from this one at a single base, so this may be a read error. The chain has TRBV24-1 and TRBJ2-1; TRBD2 matches at 13 bases. Germline values: CDR1 KGHDR, CDR2 SFDVKD. The CDR3 runs to 17 residues. CDR3 DNA sequence: TGTGCCATCAGTGATCAACGGACTAGCGGGAGATCCAATGAGCAGTTCTTC. It yields the protein CAISDQRTSGRSNEQFF.

This clonotype came up many times. The V call is TRBV18, the J call TRBJ1-4; weak D call: TRBD1 (5 bases). CDR1 is KGHSH, CDR2 LQKENI, per germline. The CDR3 is made up of 16 amino acids. Between the trimmed V and J ends, which lost 3 bases and 3 bases, there was a span of 14 bases. CDR3 region: CASSPTTGTANEKLFF. The CDR3 DNA reads TGTGCCAGCTCACCGACCACCGGGACGGCTAATGAAAAACTGTTTTTT.

This clonotype was counted many times. The rearrangement links TRBV11-2 to TRBJ2-5, with D perhaps TRBD2 (6 bases). This CDR3 has 12 residues. V was clipped by 5 bases and J by 5 bases, with 9 bases between them. Germline CDR1 is SGHAT and CDR2 is FQNNGV. In DNA form, the CDR3 reads TGTGCCAGCAGCAAAAGCGGGGAGACCCAGTACTTC. Amino acid sequence: CASSKSGETQYF.

This clonotype has ten or more counts. The chain has TRBV24-1 and TRBJ2-5; 7 bases align to TRBD2. Germline lookup yields CDR1 KGHDR and CDR2 SFDVKD. The CDR3 spans 14 residues. V was pared by 2 bases and J by 1 base, with 0 bases of the junction left unmatched. The CDR3 nucleotides read TGTGCCACCAGTGATTGGGGGGGCCAAGAGACCCAGTACTTC. Translated, it gives CATSDWGGQETQYF.

This clonotype was counted ten times or more. The genes are TRBV12-3 or TRBV12-4 and TRBJ1-1; 8 bases align to TRBD1. The J segment lost 3 bases and the V segment lost 6 bases, leaving 9 bases of the junction unmatched. The length of the CDR3 is 15 residues. This chain's CDR3 is CASSRGQGRDTEAFF. In DNA, the CDR3 is TGTGCCAGCAGCCGAGGACAGGGCCGTGACACTGAAGCTTTCTTT.

This clonotype was seen many times. The gene calls are TRBV4-1 and TRBJ1-1, with a tentative D call TRBD1 (5 bases). The V end lost 0 bases, the J end lost 6 bases, and 14 bases lay between the germline ends. The CDR3 totals 15 residues. Germline CDR1 is MGHRA and CDR2 is YSYEKL. The chain's CDR3 is CASSQDHGGGPEAFF. CDR3 DNA: TGCGCCAGCAGCCAAGATCATGGGGGAGGGCCTGAAGCTTTCTTT.

Ten or more counts support this clonotype. The rearrangement joins TRBV12-3 or TRBV12-4 to TRBJ2-1; either TRBD1 or TRBD2 may supply D (5 bases each). The CDR3 consists of 15 residues. V was cut by 2 bases and J by 7 bases, with 15 bases left in between. The CDR3 here is CASSLQGSVGNEQFF. The CDR3 DNA reads TGTGCCAGCAGTTTACAGGGTAGCGTGGGGAATGAGCAGTTCTTC.

This clonotype was counted many times. The V gene is TRBV20-1, the J gene TRBJ1-5; D call uncertain. There are 12 residues in the CDR3. V was cut by 6 bases and J by 0 bases, with 6 bases left in between. CDR1 and CDR2 from the germline V gene are DFQATT and SNEGSKA (reference sequence). The CDR3 DNA sequence: TGCAGTGCGGCTAATAGCAATCAGCCCCAGCATTTT. Its translation: CSAANSNQPQHF.

For this clonotype: This could be a read error, since a much larger clone is one nucleotide away. The gene calls are TRBV6-2 or TRBV6-3 and TRBJ2-7; TRBD1 matches at 11 bases. Germline CDR1 MNHEY, CDR2 SVGEGT. CDR3 size: 16 residues. V shed 0 bases and J 2 bases; nucleotides not matched to a gene: 3. The CDR3 region is CASSYSGTGGAYEQYF. Here the CDR3 DNA reads TGTGCCAGCAGTTACTCCGGGACAGGGGGTGCCTACGAGCAGTACTTC.

Ten or more counts support this clonotype. J is TRBJ2-3 and V is TRBV5-1, with D unclear. Per the germline V gene, CDR1 is SGHRS and CDR2 is YFSETQ. The CDR3 covers 14 residues. V was clipped by 3 bases and J by 2 bases, with 10 bases between them. CDR3 region: CASSYSDLTDTQYF. DNA for the CDR3: TGCGCCAGCAGCTACTCCGACCTCACAGATACGCAGTATTTT.

The chain uses TRBV18 and TRBJ2-6, with D perhaps matching TRBD2 (6 bases). Germline assignment: CDR1 KGHSH and CDR2 LQKENI. The CDR3 loop spans 17 amino acids. V was trimmed by 2 bases and J by 0 bases, leaving 11 bases between them. CDR3 region: CASSPIGSHSGANVLTF. The CDR3 coding sequence is TGTGCCAGCTCACCAATCGGGAGTCACTCTGGGGCCAACGTCCTGACTTTC.

The V gene is TRBV12-3 or TRBV12-4, the J gene TRBJ2-6, with D unresolved. This CDR3 region has 17 residues. The ends were cut back, 6 bases at V and 1 base at J, with 16 bases in the middle. The CDR3 reads CASSPTRGPSGANVLTF. CDR3 nucleotide sequence: TGTGCCAGCAGCCCGACGAGAGGACCATCTGGGGCCAACGTCCTGACTTTC.

This clonotype was recorded many times. The chain joins TRBV3-1 to TRBJ2-7, with TRBD2 as a possible D gene (5 bases). The CDR3 covers 15 residues. Deletions cut 0 bases from V and 3 bases from J, with 12 bases between. Germline CDR1 reads LGHDT; CDR2 reads YNNKEL (reference sequence). CDR3 residues: CASSQDPGRYYEQYF. CDR3 nucleotide sequence: TGTGCCAGCAGCCAAGATCCTGGGAGATACTACGAGCAGTACTTC.